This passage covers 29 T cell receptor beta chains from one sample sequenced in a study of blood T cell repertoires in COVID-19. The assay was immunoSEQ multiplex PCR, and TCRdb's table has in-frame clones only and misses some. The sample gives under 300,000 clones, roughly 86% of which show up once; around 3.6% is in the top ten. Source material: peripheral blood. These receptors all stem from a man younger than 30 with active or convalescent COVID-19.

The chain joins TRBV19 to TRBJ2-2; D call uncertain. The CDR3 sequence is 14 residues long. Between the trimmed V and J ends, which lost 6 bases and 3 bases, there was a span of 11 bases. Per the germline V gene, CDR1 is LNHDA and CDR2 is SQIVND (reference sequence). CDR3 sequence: CASSPGFYTGELFF. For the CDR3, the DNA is TGTGCCAGTAGCCCCGGTTTTTACACCGGGGAGCTGTTTTTT.

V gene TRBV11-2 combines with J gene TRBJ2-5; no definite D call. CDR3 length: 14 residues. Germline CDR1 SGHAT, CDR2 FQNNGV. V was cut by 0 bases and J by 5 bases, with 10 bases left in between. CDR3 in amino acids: CASSLDGPLETQYF. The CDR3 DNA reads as TGTGCCAGCAGCTTAGATGGGCCCCTCGAGACCCAGTACTTC. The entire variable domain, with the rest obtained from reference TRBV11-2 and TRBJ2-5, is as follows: EAGVAQSPRYKIIEKRQSVAFWCNPISGHATLYWYQQILGQGPKLLIQFQNNGVVDDSQLPKDRFSAERLKGVDSTLKIQPAKLEDSAVYLCASSLDGPLETQYFGPGTRLLVL.

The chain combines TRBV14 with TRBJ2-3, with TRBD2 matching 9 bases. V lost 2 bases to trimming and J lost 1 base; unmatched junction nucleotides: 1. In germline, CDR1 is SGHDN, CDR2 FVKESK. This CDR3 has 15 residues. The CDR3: CASSQPSGGTDTQYF. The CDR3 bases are TGTGCCAGCAGCCAACCTAGCGGGGGCACAGATACGCAGTATTTT. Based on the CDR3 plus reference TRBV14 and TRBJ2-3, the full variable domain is EAGVTQFPSHSVIEKGQTVTLRCDPISGHDNLYWYRRVMGKEIKFLLHFVKESKQDESGMPNNRFLAERTGGTYSTLKVQPAELEDSGVYFCASSQPSGGTDTQYFGPGTRLTVL.

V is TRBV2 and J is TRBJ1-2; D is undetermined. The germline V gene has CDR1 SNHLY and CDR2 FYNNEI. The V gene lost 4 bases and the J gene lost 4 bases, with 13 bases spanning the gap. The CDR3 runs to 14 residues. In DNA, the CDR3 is TGTGCCAGCAGTGTTGGAGATTCTTCCTATGGCTACACCTTC. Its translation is CASSVGDSSYGYTF.

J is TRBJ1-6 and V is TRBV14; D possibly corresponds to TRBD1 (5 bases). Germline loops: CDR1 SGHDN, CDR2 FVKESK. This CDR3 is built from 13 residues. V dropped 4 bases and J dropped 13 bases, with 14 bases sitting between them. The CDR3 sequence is CASSLAGGNPLHF. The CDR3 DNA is TGTGCCAGCAGCCTGGCGGGGGGAAACCCCCTCCACTTT.

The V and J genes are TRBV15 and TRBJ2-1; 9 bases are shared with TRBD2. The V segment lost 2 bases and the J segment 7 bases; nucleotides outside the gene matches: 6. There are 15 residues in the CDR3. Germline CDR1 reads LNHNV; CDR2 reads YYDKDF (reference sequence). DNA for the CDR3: TGTGCCACCAGCAGACCGGGACTAGCCGAGAATGAGCAGTTCTTC. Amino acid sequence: CATSRPGLAENEQFF.

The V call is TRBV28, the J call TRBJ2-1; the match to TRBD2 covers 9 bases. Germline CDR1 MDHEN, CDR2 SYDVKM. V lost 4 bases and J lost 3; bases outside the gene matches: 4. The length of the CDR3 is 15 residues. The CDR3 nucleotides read TGTGCCAGCAGTTCAGGAGCGGGGGGCTACAATGAGCAGTTCTTC. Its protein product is CASSSGAGGYNEQFF.

The CDR3 loop is CASKGGTYEQYF. DNA for the CDR3: TGTGCCAGCAAAGGGGGTACCTACGAGCAGTACTTC. V and J are TRBV7-2 and TRBJ2-7; D may be TRBD1 (6 bases). Germline V gives CDR1 SGHTA, CDR2 FQGNSA. V was clipped by 7 bases and J by 2 bases, with 9 bases between them. The CDR3 is 12 residues long.

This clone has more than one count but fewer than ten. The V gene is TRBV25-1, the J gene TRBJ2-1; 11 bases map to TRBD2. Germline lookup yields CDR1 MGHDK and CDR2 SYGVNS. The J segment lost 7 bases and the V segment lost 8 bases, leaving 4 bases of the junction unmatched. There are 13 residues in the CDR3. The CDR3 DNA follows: TGTGCCAGCGGACTAGCGGGTTCTAATGAGCAGTTCTTC. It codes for CASGLAGSNEQFF.

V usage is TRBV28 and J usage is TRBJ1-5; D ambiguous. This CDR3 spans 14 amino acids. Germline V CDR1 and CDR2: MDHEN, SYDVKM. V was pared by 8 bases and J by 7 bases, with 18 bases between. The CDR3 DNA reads TGTGCCAGCTTACGCAGTGAGGTTGGGCAGCCCCAGCATTTT. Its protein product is CASLRSEVGQPQHF.

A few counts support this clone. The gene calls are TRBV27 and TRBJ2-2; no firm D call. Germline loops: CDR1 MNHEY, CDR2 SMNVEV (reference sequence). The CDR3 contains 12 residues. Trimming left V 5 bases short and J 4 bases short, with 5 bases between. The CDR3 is CASSLITGELFF. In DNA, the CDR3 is TGTGCCAGCAGTCTAATCACCGGGGAGCTGTTTTTT.

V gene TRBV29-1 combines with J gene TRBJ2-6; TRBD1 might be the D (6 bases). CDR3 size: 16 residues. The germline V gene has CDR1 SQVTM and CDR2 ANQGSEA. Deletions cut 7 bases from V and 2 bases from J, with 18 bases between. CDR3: CSGLTGGLTGANVLTF. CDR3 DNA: TGCAGCGGATTGACAGGCGGTCTTACTGGGGCCAACGTCCTGACTTTC.

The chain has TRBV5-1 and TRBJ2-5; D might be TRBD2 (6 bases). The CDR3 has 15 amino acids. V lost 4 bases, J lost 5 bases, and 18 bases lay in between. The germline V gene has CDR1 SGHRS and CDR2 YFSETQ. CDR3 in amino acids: CASSKGLGGVETQYF. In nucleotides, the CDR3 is TGCGCCAGCAGCAAGGGACTGGGCGGGGTGGAGACCCAGTACTTC.

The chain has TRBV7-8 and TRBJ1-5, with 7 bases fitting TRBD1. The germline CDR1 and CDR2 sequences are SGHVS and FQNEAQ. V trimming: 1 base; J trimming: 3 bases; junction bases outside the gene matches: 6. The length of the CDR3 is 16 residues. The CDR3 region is CASSLVRGTANQPQHF. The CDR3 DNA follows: TGTGCCAGCAGCTTAGTCCGCGGGACAGCCAATCAGCCCCAGCATTTT.

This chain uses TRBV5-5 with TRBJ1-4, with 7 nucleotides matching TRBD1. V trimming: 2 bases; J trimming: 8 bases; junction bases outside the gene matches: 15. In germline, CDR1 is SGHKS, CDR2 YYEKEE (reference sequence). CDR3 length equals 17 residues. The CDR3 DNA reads TGTGCCAGCAGCTTAGGGGGCGCGTTTCTTTCGGTCGAAAAACTGTTTTTT. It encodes CASSLGGAFLSVEKLFF.

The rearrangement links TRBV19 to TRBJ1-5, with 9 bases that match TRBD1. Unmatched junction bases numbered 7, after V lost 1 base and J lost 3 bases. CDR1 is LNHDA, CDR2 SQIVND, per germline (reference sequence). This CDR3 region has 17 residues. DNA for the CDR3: TGTGCCAGTAGTATAGTCGGACAGGGGACTCTCAATCAGCCCCAGCATTTT. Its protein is CASSIVGQGTLNQPQHF.

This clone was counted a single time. CDR3: CASSTLAGVSHEQYF. The CDR3 coding sequence is TGTGCCAGCAGCACACTAGCGGGAGTCAGCCACGAGCAGTACTTC. V and J are TRBV11-3 and TRBJ2-7, with TRBD2 matching over 11 bases. V was clipped by 5 bases and J by 5 bases; unmatched bases: 8. The germline CDR1 and CDR2 sequences are SGHNT and YENEEA. The CDR3 extends over 15 amino acids.

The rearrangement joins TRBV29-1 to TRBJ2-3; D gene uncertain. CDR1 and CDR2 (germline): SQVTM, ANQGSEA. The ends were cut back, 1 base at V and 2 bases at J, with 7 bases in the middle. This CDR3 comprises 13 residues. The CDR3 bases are TGCAGCGTTGAAGGGGCCAACACAGATACGCAGTATTTT. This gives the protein CSVEGANTDTQYF.

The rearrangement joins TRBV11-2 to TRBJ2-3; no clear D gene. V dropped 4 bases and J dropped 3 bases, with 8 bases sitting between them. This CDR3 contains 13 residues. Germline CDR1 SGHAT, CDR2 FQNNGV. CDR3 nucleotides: TGTGCCAGCAGCTCGGGTCGGACAGATACGCAGTATTTT. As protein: CASSSGRTDTQYF.

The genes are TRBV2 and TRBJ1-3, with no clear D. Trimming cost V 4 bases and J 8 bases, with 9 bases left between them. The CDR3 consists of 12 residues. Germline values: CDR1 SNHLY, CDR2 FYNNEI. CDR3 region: CASSVAGDTIYF. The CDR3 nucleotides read TGTGCCAGCAGTGTGGCCGGGGACACCATATATTTT.

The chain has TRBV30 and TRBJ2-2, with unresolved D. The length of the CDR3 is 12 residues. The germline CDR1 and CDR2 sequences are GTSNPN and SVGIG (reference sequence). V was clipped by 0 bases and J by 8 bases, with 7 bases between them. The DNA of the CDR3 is TGTGCCTGGAGTGTCTGGAGAGGGGAGCTGTTTTTT. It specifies CAWSVWRGELFF.

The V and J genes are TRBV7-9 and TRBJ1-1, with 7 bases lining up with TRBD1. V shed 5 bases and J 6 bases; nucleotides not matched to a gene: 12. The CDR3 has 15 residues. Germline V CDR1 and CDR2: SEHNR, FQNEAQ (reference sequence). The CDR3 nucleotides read TGTGCCAGCAGCCAAAGCAGGGGGGATGGAGCTGAAGCTTTCTTT. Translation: CASSQSRGDGAEAFF.

CDR3 DNA: TGTGCCAGCAGCAACGACAGGACCAATTTTGGAAACACCATATATTTT. This sequence encodes CASSNDRTNFGNTIYF. The V gene is TRBV7-6, the J gene TRBJ1-3; a weak D match, TRBD1 (6 bases). Trimming removed 5 bases from V and 3 bases from J, with 17 bases in between. The length of the CDR3 is 16 residues. Germline CDR1 SGHVS, CDR2 FNYEAQ.

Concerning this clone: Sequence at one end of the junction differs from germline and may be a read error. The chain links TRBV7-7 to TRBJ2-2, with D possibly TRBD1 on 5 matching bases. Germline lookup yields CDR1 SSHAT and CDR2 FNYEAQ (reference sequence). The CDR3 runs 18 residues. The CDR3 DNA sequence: TGTGCTAGCAGCTTAGCTCCCGTGGGGCAGTCGAACACCGGGGAGCTGTTTTTT. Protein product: CASSLAPVGQSNTGELFF. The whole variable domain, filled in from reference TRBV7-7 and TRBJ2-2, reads GAGVSQSPRYKVTKRGQDVTLRCDPISSHATLYWYQQALGQGPEFLTYFNYEAQPDKSGLPSDRFSAERPEGSISTLTIQRTEQRDSAMYRCASSLAPVGQSNTGELFFGEGSRLTVL.

The CDR3 is CASSPQGLIGQFF. CDR3 sequence (DNA): TGTGCCAGCAGTCCACAAGGACTAATCGGGCAGTTCTTC. The chain uses TRBV6-2 or TRBV6-3 and TRBJ2-1; a weak D match, TRBD2 (6 bases). Germline lookup yields CDR1 MNHEY and CDR2 SVGEGT. CDR3 length: 13 amino acids. The ends were cut back, 5 bases at V and 12 bases at J, with 17 bases in the middle.

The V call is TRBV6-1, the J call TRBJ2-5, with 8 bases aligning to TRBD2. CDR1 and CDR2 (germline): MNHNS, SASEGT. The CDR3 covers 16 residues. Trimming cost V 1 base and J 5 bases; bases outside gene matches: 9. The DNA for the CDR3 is TGTGCCAGCAGTGAAGTAGGCGGGGGGAATGTGGAGACCCAGTACTTC. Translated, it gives CASSEVGGGNVETQYF.

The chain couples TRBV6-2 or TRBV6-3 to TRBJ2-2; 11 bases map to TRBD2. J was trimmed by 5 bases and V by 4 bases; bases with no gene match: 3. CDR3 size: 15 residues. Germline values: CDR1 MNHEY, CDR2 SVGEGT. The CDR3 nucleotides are TGTGCCAGCAGTTTCTCTAGCGGGGGGACCGGGGAGCTGTTTTTT. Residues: CASSFSSGGTGELFF.

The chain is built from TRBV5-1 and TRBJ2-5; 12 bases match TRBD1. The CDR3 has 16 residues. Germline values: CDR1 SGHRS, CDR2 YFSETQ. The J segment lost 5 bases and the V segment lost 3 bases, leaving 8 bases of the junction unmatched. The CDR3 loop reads CASSSMGQGAGETQYF. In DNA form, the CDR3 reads TGCGCCAGCAGCTCCATGGGACAGGGGGCAGGGGAGACCCAGTACTTC.

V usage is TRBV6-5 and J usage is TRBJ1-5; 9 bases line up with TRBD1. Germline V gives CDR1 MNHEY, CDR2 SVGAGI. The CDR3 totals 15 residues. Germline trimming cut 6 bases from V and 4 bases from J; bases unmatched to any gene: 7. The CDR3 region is CASRQGAGKNQPQHF. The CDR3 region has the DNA TGTGCCAGCAGACAGGGGGCGGGTAAGAATCAGCCCCAGCATTTT.